The present T cell receptor (beta chain) was sequenced within a study of T cells in localized non-small cell lung cancer. Findings of the study overall: Within adjacent lung there appeared a median around 55 of the top 100 tumor clones. Analysis by sequencing included only one tumor region, so heterogeneity remains possible. With higher T cell density in blood came longer overall survival. The highest T cell clonality was in uninvolved adjacent lung, above tumor.

This CDR3 is 12 amino acids long. Trimming at V came to 4 bases and at J to 13 bases, leaving 6 bases not matched to a gene. Germline assignment: CDR1 SGHTA and CDR2 FQGNSA. Assay: immunoSEQ multiplex PCR; the TCRdb copy retains only in-frame clones and omits some. The table shows under 15,000 clones, with about 84% occurring only once. This clone was counted between two and nine times. Its antigen remains unknown. The specimen was peripheral blood, collected before any cancer treatment. The chain carries TRBV7-2 and TRBJ1-5, with 8 bases identical to TRBD1. This clonotype was obtained from a male donor aged 60 or over with stage I lung adenocarcinoma. CDR3 residues: CASSSGQGTQHF. The CDR3 DNA follows: TGTGCCAGCAGCTCTGGACAGGGTACGCAGCATTTT. Full variable domain (remainder filled in from reference TRBV7-2 and TRBJ1-5): GAGVSQSPSNKVTEKGKDVELRCDPISGHTALYWYRQSLGQGLEFLIYFQGNSAPDKSGLPSDRFSAERTGGSVSTLTIQRTQQEDSAVYLCASSSGQGTQHFGDGTRLSIL.